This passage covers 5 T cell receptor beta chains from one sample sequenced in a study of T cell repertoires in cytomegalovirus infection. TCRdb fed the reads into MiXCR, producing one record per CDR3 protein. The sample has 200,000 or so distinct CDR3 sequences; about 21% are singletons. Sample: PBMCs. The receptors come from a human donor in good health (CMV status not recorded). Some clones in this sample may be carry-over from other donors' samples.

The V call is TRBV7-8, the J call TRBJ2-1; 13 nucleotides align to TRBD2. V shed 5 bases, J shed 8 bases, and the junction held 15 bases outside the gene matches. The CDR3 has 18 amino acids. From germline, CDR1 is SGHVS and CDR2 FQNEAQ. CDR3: CASSAGQSGLAGVHEQFF. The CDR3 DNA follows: TGTGCCAGCAGCGCCGGACAGTCTGGACTAGCGGGAGTCCATGAGCAGTTCTTC.

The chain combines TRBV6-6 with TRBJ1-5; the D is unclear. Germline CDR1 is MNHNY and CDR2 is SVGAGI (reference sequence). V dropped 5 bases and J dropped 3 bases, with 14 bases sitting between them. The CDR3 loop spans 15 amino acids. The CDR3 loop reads CASSITSRDNQPQHF. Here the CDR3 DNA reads TGTGCCAGCAGTATCACTTCTCGGGACAATCAGCCCCAGCATTTT.

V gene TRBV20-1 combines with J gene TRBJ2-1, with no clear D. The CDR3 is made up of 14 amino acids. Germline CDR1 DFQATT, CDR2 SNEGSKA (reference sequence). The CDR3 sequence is CTVPARSSYNEQFF. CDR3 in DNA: TGCACCGTCCCGGCGAGGAGCTCCTACAATGAGCAGTTCTTC.

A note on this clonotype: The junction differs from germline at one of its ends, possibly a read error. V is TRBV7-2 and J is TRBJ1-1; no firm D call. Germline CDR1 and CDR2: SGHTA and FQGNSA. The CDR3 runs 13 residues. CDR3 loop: CASSLYHNTEALF. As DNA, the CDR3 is TGTGCCAGCAGCCTATATCATAACACTGAAGCTCTCTTT.

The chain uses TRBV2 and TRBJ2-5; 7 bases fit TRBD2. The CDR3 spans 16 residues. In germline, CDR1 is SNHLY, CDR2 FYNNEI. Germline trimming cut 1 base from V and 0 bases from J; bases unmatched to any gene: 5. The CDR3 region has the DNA TGTGCCAGCAGTGAAGGGGTGGGAGGGTACCAAGAGACCCAGTACTTC. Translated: CASSEGVGGYQETQYF.